This T cell receptor (beta chain) is drawn from a study of T cell responses to AZD1222 COVID-19 vaccine. Notes on the study in general: Reportedly, close to half of spike-specific TCRs are directed against unmutated variant regions. Scientists sampled the repertoires only once the peak T cell response had passed.

Between the trimmed V and J ends, which lost 5 bases and 3 bases, there was a span of 10 bases. The CDR3 has 13 amino acids. Germline values: CDR1 KGHSH, CDR2 LQKENI. For this clone: The antigen is undetermined.

The repertoire was sequenced with immunoSEQ multiplex PCR; TCRdb's copy has only in-frame clones and lacks some. The sample carries 150,000 or so clones, about 92% recorded once. The genes are TRBV18 and TRBJ1-1, with D perhaps matching TRBD1 (6 bases). The TCR was taken from an adult who received the AZD1222 COVID-19 vaccine. The material was peripheral blood, obtained 28 days after the second AZD1222 dose. CDR3 region: CASSIQGDTEAFF. The DNA of the CDR3 is TGTGCCAGCTCAATACAGGGTGACACTGAAGCTTTCTTT.